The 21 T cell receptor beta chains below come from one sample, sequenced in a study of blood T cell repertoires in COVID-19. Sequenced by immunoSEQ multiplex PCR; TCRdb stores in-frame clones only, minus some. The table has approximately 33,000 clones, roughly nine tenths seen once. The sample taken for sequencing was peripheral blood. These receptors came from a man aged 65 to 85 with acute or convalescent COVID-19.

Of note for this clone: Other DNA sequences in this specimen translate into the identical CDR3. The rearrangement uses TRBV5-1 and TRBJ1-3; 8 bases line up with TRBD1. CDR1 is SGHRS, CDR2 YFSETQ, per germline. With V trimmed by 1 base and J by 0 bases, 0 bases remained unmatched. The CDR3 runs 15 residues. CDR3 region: CASSLTGGSGNTIYF. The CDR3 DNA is TGCGCCAGCAGCTTGACAGGGGGCTCTGGAAACACCATATATTTT.

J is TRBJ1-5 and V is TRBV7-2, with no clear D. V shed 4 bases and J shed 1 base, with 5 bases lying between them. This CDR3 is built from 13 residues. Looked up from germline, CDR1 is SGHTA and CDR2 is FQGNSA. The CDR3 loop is CASSSTSNQPQHF. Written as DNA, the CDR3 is TGTGCCAGCAGCTCGACAAGCAATCAGCCCCAGCATTTT. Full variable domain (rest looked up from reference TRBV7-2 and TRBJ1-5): GAGVSQSPSNKVTEKGKDVELRCDPISGHTALYWYRQSLGQGLEFLIYFQGNSAPDKSGLPSDRFSAERTGGSVSTLTIQRTQQEDSAVYLCASSSTSNQPQHFGDGTRLSIL.

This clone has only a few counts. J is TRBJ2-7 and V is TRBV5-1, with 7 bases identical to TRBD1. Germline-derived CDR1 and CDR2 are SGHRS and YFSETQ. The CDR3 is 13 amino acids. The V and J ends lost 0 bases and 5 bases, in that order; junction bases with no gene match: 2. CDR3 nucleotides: TGCGCCAGCAGCTTGGGACAGGGTAACGAGCAGTACTTC. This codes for CASSLGQGNEQYF.

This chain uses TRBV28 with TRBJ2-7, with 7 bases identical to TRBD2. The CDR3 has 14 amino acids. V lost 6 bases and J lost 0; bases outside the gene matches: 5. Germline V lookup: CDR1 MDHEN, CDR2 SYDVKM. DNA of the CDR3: TGTGCCAGCAGAAGCACGGGGGGCTCCTACGAGCAGTACTTC. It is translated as CASRSTGGSYEQYF.

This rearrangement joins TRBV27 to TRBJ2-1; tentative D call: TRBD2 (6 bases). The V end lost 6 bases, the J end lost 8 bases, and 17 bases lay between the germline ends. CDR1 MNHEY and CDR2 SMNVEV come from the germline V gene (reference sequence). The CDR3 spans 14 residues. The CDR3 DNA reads TGTGCCAGCAGACTGGAGGGGAGTTACCATGAGCAGTTCTTC. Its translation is CASRLEGSYHEQFF.

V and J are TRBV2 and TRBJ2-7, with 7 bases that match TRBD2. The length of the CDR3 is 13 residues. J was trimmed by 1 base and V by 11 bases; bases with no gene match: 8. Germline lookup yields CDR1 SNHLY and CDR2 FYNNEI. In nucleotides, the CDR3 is TGTGCCGGACGGACTAGAGGATCCTACGAGCAGTACTTC. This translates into CAGRTRGSYEQYF.

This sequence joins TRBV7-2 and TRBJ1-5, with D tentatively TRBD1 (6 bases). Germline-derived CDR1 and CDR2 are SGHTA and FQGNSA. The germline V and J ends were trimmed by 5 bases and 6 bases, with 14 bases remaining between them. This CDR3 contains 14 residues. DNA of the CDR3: TGTGCCAGCAGCCTACAGGGTTACGGTCAGCCCCAGCATTTT. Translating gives CASSLQGYGQPQHF.

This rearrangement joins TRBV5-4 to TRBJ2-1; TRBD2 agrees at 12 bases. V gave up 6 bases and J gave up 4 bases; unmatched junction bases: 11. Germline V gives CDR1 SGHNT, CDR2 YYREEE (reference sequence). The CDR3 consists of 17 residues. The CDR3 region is CASTNPGTSGSYNEQFF. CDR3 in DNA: TGTGCCAGCACCAACCCCGGGACTAGCGGGTCATACAATGAGCAGTTCTTC.

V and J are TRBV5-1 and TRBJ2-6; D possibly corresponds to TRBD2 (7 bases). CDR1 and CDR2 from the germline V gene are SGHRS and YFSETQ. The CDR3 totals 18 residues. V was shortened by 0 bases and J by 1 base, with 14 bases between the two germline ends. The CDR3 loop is CASSLVAGARSGANVLTF. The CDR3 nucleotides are TGCGCCAGCAGCTTGGTGGCGGGGGCGCGATCTGGGGCCAACGTCCTGACTTTC.

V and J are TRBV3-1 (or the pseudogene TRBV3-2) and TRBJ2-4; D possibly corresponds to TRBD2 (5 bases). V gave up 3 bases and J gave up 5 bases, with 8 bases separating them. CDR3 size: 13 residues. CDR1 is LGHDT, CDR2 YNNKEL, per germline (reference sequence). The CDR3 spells CASSQGAQNIQYF. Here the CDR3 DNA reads TGTGCCAGCAGCCAGGGAGCGCAAAACATTCAGTACTTC.

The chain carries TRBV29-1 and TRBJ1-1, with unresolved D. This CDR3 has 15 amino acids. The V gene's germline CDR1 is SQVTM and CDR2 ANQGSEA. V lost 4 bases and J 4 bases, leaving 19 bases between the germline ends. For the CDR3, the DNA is TGCAGCGTTGTGGGTATAAGTAGGAGAGGCACTGAAGCTTTCTTT. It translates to CSVVGISRRGTEAFF.

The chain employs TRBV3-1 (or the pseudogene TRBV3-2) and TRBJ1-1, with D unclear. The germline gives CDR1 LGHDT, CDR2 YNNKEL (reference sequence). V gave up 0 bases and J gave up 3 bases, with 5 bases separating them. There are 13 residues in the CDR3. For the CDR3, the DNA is TGTGCCAGCAGCCAAGATGGGCACACTGAAGCTTTCTTT. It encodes CASSQDGHTEAFF.

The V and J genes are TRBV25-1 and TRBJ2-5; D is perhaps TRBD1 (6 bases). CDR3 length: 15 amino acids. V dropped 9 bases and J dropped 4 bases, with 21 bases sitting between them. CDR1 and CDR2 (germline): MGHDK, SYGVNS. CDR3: CASSRGHPRAETQYF. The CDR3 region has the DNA TGTGCCAGTAGTAGGGGACATCCACGTGCAGAGACCCAGTACTTC.

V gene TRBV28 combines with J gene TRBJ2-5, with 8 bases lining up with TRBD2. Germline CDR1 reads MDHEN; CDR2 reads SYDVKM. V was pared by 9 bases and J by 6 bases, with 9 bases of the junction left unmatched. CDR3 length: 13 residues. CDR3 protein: CASSPGGDKTQYF. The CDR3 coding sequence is TGTGCCAGTTCCCCCGGGGGGGACAAGACCCAGTACTTC.

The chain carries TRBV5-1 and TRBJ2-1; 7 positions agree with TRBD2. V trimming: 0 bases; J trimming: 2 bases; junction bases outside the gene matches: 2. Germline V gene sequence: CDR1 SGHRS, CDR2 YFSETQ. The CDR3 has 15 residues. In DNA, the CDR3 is TGCGCCAGCAGCTTGGAAGGACTAGCCTACAATGAGCAGTTCTTC. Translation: CASSLEGLAYNEQFF.

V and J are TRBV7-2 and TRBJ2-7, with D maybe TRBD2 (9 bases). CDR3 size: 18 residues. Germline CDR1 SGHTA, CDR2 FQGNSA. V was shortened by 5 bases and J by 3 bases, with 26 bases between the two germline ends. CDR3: CASSPQGAREGRDYEQYF. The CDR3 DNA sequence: TGTGCCAGCAGCCCCCAGGGGGCGCGGGAGGGCCGGGACTACGAGCAGTACTTC.

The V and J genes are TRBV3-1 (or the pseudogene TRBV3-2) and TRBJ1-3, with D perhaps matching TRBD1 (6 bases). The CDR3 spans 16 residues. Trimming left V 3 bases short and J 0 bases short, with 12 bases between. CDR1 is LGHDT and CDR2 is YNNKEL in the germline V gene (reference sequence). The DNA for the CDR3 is TGTGCCAGCAGCCATCCGGGACAATTCTCTGGAAACACCATATATTTT. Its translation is CASSHPGQFSGNTIYF.

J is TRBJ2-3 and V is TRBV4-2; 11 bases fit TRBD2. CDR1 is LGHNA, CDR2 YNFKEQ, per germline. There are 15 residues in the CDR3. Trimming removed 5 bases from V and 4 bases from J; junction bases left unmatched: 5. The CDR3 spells CASSETSGSADTQYF. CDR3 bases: TGTGCCAGCAGCGAAACTAGCGGGAGCGCAGATACGCAGTATTTT.

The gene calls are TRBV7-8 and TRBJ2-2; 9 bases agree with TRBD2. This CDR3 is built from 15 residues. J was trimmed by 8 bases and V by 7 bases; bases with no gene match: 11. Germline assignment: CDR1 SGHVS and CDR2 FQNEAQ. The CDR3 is CASTLFSGSGGELFF. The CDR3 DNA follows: TGTGCCAGCACACTCTTTAGCGGGAGCGGGGGGGAGCTGTTTTTT.

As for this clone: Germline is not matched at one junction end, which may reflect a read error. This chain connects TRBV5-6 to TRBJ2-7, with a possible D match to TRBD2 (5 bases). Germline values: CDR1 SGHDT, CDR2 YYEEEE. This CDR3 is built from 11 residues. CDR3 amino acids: CASSLDGDLAF. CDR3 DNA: TGTGCCAGCAGCTTGGACGGGGATCTAGCCTTC. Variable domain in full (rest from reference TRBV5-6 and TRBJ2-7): DAGVTQSPTHLIKTRGQQVTLRCSPKSGHDTVSWYQQALGQGPQFIFQYYEEEERQRGNFPDRFSGHQFPNYSSELNVNALLLGDSALYLCASSLDGDLAFGPGTRLTVT.

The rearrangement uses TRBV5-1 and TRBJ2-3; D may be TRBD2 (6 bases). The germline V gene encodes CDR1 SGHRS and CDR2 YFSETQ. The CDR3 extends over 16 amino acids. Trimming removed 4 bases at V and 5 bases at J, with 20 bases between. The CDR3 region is CASSGGRGTLEDTQYF. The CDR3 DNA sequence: TGCGCCAGCAGCGGCGGACGGGGGACTCTAGAAGATACGCAGTATTTT. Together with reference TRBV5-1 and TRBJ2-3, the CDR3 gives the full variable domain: KAGVTQTPRYLIKTRGQQVTLSCSPISGHRSVSWYQQTPGQGLQFLFEYFSETQRNKGNFPGRFSGRQFSNSRSEMNVSTLELGDSALYLCASSGGRGTLEDTQYFGPGTRLTVL.